The rows below give T cell receptor beta chains drawn from one sample of a study of graft-versus-host responses after intestinal transplantation. Sequencing was performed with immunoSEQ multiplex PCR; in TCRdb, only in-frame clones are kept and a portion is missing. The sample lists under 50,000 clones, roughly 93% occurring once. The sequences come from PBMCs, collected 700 to 750 days after intestinal transplantation. Receptors originate from a human patient who received an intestinal transplant, so some T cells may come from the graft donor. Each CDR3 is given with its conserved first and last residue. The D gene is left open where the match is weak. Only part of the rows carry a size: once, few, many, or a class if the clone is expanded.

>-|TRBV21-1|-|TRBJ2-3
CASRQREATDTQYF
TGTGCCAGCAGACAGAGAGAAGCCACAGATACGCAGTATTTT
>-|TRBV2|TRBD1|TRBJ1-6
CASRDRAGTNSPLHF
TGTGCCAGCAGAGACAGGGCCGGAACCAATTCACCCCTCCACTTT
>-|TRBV4-1|TRBD2|TRBJ2-7
CASSQEGGTYEQYF
TGCGCCAGCAGCCAAGAGGGGGGGACCTATGAGCAGTACTTC
>-|TRBV2|-|TRBJ2-2
CASSDGNTGELFF
TGTGCCAGCAGTGACGGGAACACCGGGGAGCTGTTTTTT
>-|TRBV9|-|TRBJ1-5
CASSVGASNQPQHF
TGTGCCAGCAGCGTAGGGGCCAGCAATCAGCCCCAGCATTTT
>once|TRBV2|TRBD2|TRBJ2-7
CASRDRGSGSYEQYF
TGTGCCAGCAGGGATCGGGGTAGCGGGTCCTACGAGCAGTACTTC
>-|TRBV5-1|-|TRBJ1-4
CASSSGGTYNEKLFF
TGCGCCAGCAGCTCGGGTGGGACATACAATGAAAAACTGTTTTTT
>-|TRBV28|-|TRBJ1-5
CASSTQDYNQPQHF
TGTGCCAGCAGCACACAGGACTACAATCAGCCCCAGCATTTT
>-|TRBV25-1|-|TRBJ2-1
CASSEWAGTNEQFF
TGTGCCAGCAGTGAATGGGCAGGAACCAATGAGCAGTTCTTC
>-|TRBV5-4|-|TRBJ1-2
CASSLKGTDYGYTF
TGTGCCAGCAGCTTGAAGGGGACTGACTATGGCTACACCTTC
>-|TRBV19|-|TRBJ2-7
CASSLNIGLRGNYEQYF
TGTGCCAGTAGTCTCAATATCGGCCTAAGAGGTAACTACGAGCAGTACTTC
>-|TRBV4-1|-|TRBJ2-7
CASSQDHSYYEQYF
TGCGCCAGCAGCCAAGACCACAGTTACTACGAGCAGTACTTC
>few|TRBV11-1|-|TRBJ1-6
CASSLAGQGSPLHF
TGTGCCAGCAGCTTGGCGGGGCAGGGGTCACCCCTCCACTTT
>-|TRBV12-2|-|TRBJ2-7
CASRFLAGAAYEQYF
TGTGCAAGTCGCTTCCTAGCGGGGGCCGCCTACGAGCAGTACTTC
>-|TRBV6-6|-|TRBJ1-1
CASSYRDGNTEAFF
TGTGCCAGCAGTTACCGGGACGGGAACACTGAAGCTTTCTTT
>-|TRBV19|-|TRBJ2-7
CASSNSYEQYF
TGTGCCAGTAGCAACAGCTACGAGCAGTACTTC
>-|TRBV6-5|TRBD1|TRBJ1-1
CASSYSKIRGLTEAFF
TGTGCCAGCAGTTACTCGAAGATCAGGGGGTTGACTGAAGCTTTCTTT
>few|TRBV18|-|TRBJ1-6
CASSPQRSSYNSPLHF
TGTGCCAGCTCACCACAGCGGAGCTCCTATAATTCACCCCTCCACTTT
>-|TRBV6-5|-|TRBJ2-1
CASIKRPGQNEQFF
TGTGCCAGCATCAAGAGACCCGGACAGAATGAGCAGTTCTTC
>once|TRBV5-1|-|TRBJ1-2
CASSLEGLGGYTF
TGCGCCAGCAGCTTGGAGGGTCTGGGAGGCTACACCTTC
>few|TRBV27|-|TRBJ2-7
CASSWSVRNEQYF
TGTGCCAGCAGTTGGAGCGTCCGGAACGAGCAGTACTTC
>once|TRBV11-2|-|TRBJ2-3
CASRQGTEFPGTDTQYF
TGTGCCAGCAGACAGGGAACGGAGTTTCCGGGCACAGATACGCAGTATTTT
>-|TRBV11-2|-|TRBJ1-5
CASSSTVGQPQHF
TGTGCCAGCAGCTCAACAGTGGGCCAGCCCCAGCATTTT
>-|TRBV9|-|TRBJ2-3
CASSVGSTDTQYF
TGTGCCAGCAGCGTAGGAAGCACAGATACGCAGTATTTT
>-|TRBV5-1|TRBD1|TRBJ1-1
CASSLATGESTEAFF
TGCGCCAGCAGCTTGGCGACAGGGGAGAGCACTGAAGCTTTCTTT
>-|TRBV5-4|TRBD1|TRBJ1-5
CASSLRQGGNQPQHF
TGTGCCAGCAGCCTCAGACAGGGGGGCAATCAGCCCCAGCATTTT
>once|TRBV9|-|TRBJ2-5
CASSVAVGMQETQYF
TGTGCCAGCAGCGTAGCTGTGGGCATGCAAGAGACCCAGTACTTC
>-|TRBV11-2|TRBD2|TRBJ2-1
CASSLGRGDHNEQFF
TGTGCCAGCAGCTTAGGGCGGGGGGACCACAATGAGCAGTTCTTC
>-|TRBV4-1|-|TRBJ2-7
CASSQVTGWYEQYF
TGCGCCAGCAGCCAAGTTACGGGGTGGTACGAGCAGTACTTC
>-|TRBV6-1|-|TRBJ2-7
CAISESSGAADPYEQYF
TGTGCCATCAGTGAGTCCTCCGGCGCCGCTGACCCCTACGAGCAGTACTTC
>-|TRBV7-9|-|TRBJ1-2
CASSFRDRDFGYTF
TGTGCCAGCAGCTTCAGAGACAGAGATTTTGGCTACACCTTC
>-|TRBV2|TRBD2|TRBJ2-5
CASSVGLAVETQYF
TGTGCCAGCAGTGTGGGACTAGCGGTAGAGACCCAGTACTTC
>-|TRBV6-1|-|TRBJ2-2
CASSVFSDTGELFF
TGTGCCAGCAGTGTTTTCAGCGACACCGGGGAGCTGTTTTTT
>-|TRBV27|-|TRBJ1-2
CASSYPGDGYTF
TGTGCCAGCAGTTATCCAGGGGATGGCTACACCTTC
>-|TRBV2|TRBD1|TRBJ1-2
CARDRQGASYYGYTF
TGTGCCAGAGACCGACAGGGGGCGAGTTACTATGGCTACACCTTC
>-|TRBV7-3|TRBD2|TRBJ2-3
CASSPLAGGRGVTDTQYF
TGTGCCAGCAGCCCGCTAGCGGGGGGGCGTGGGGTCACAGATACGCAGTATTTT
>-|TRBV6-5|-|TRBJ1-5
CASRPWREDQPQHF
TGTGCCAGCAGGCCATGGAGAGAGGATCAGCCCCAGCATTTT
>-|TRBV9|TRBD2|TRBJ2-2
CASSDLAGENTGELFF
TGTGCCAGCAGCGATTTAGCGGGGGAGAACACCGGGGAGCTGTTTTTT